The TCR beta chain described here comes from a study of T cell responses to AZD1222 COVID-19 vaccine. Study-level information: Doses given second, at about 4 or about 12 weeks, were pooled.

TCRdb's copy holds only in-frame clones and misses some; the assay was immunoSEQ multiplex PCR. The sample includes 150,000 to 200,000 clones, approximately 93% of them seen just once. Trimming at V came to 3 bases and at J to 2 bases, leaving 7 bases not matched to a gene. Germline-derived CDR1 and CDR2 are MNHEY and SVGAGI. This CDR3 has 15 residues. The sequence came from an adult in good health. The chain employs TRBV6-5 and TRBJ2-7; 7 positions match TRBD1. This sample comprised peripheral blood, obtained on day 0 of AZD1222 vaccination. DNA of the CDR3: TGTGCCAGCAGTTATCCGACAGGGCCCACCTACGAGCAGTACTTC. It encodes CASSYPTGPTYEQYF.